This is a list of T cell receptor beta chains from one sample in a study of shared clonotypes between healthy human individuals. Data came from immunoSEQ multiplex PCR; TCRdb stores just in-frame clones and leaves some out. The sample includes some 980,000 clones, about 80% of them seen just once. Sequenced: memory CD4+ T cells sorted from blood. The receptor set was obtained from a man younger than 30 in good health. Each CDR3 is given with its conserved first and last residue.

J,V,CDR3
TRBJ2-3,TRBV5-1,CASRLNPGNTDTQYF
TRBJ2-1,TRBV6-1,CASRSRLGEQFF
TRBJ1-2,TRBV7-8,CASSLERSFINYGYTF
TRBJ2-2,TRBV30,CAWSLPGLAGGSNTGELFF
TRBJ1-6,TRBV6-5,CASRGQGNSPLHF
TRBJ1-5,TRBV29-1,CSVADGFLGNQPQHF
TRBJ1-2,TRBV18,CASSPSGMGGYTF
TRBJ2-7,TRBV6-1,CASSAPGTGINEQYF
TRBJ2-5,TRBV5-4,CAYREGFQETQYF
TRBJ1-2,TRBV29-1,CSVGAGGQGDGYTF
TRBJ2-7,TRBV10-3,CAISESEGIYEQYF
TRBJ2-5,TRBV2,CASRQTSGGQETQYF
TRBJ1-3,TRBV18,CASSPPGRGTSGNTIYF
TRBJ2-5,TRBV12-5,CASGLVAGVRETQYF
TRBJ1-1,TRBV9,CASSVITRGGSYAEAFF
TRBJ2-7,TRBV18,CASSPPRDDREQYF
TRBJ2-6,TRBV2,CASRGLAGDAGANVLTF
TRBJ2-7,TRBV11-2,CASRKQTDSYEQYF
TRBJ1-1,TRBV5-4,CASSDPQAMNTEAFF
TRBJ2-7,TRBV4-3,CASSQGQGAYDEQYF
TRBJ2-5,TRBV5-1,CASSLDPRGQETQYF
TRBJ2-2,TRBV5-1,CASSWDRTGELFF
TRBJ2-2,TRBV2,CASNLAGNTGELFF
TRBJ2-7,TRBV30,CAWSRGEVEQYF
TRBJ2-5,TRBV10-3,CAISDLTGAQETQYF
TRBJ2-5,TRBV14,CASSQDFNSETQYF
TRBJ1-4,TRBV5-1,CASSGDRGEKLFF
TRBJ2-5,TRBV10-3,CAISVGVQETQYF
TRBJ2-7,TRBV10-1,CASSESALAGPYEQYF
TRBJ2-7,TRBV29-1,CSVTDTSYEQYF
TRBJ2-2,TRBV7-9,CASGQPNTGELFF
TRBJ1-2,TRBV28,CASREFPNYGYTF
TRBJ2-3,TRBV18,CASSYRQGISDTQYF
TRBJ2-7,TRBV7-2,CASSLVGSEQYF
TRBJ2-2,TRBV10-1,CASSGGSAGGTTGELFF
TRBJ1-2,TRBV30,CAWSVPLPGGWGYGYTF